What follows are 29 T cell receptor beta chains derived from one specimen sequenced in a study of response to subunit inactivated influenza vaccine. TCRdb re-analysed the RT-PCR reads in MiXCR, keeping a single row per CDR3 protein. The repertoire has 800,000 to 1,000,000 distinct CDR3 sequences, about 20% of them found once; the top ten carry roughly 10%. The material sequenced was PBMCs from blood, taken roughly 5 days after vaccination. These receptors were taken from a man between 50 and 59 years old who received an inactivated influenza vaccine.

The chain employs TRBV28 and TRBJ1-1; 7 bases agree with TRBD1. CDR1 is MDHEN and CDR2 is SYDVKM in the germline V gene. V gave up 2 bases and J gave up 0 bases; unmatched junction bases: 9. This CDR3 region has 17 residues. The CDR3 DNA sequence: TGTGCCAGCAGTTTAGATGGGGACAGTCTCATGAACACTGAAGCTTTCTTT. Encoded protein: CASSLDGDSLMNTEAFF.

V and J are TRBV7-2 and TRBJ2-3; 8 bases agree with TRBD2. V shed 4 bases, J shed 7 bases, and the junction held 10 bases outside the gene matches. The germline V gene has CDR1 SGHTA and CDR2 FQGNSA. There are 15 residues in the CDR3. DNA for the CDR3: TGTGCCAGCAGCTACGGGAGGGCCGTCGGAAATACGCAGTATTTT. As protein: CASSYGRAVGNTQYF.

This clonotype was seen more than once but under ten times. The chain joins TRBV20-1 to TRBJ2-1; D might be TRBD2 (5 bases). Germline CDR1 DFQATT, CDR2 SNEGSKA (reference sequence). This CDR3 is built from 14 residues. Trimming left V 3 bases short and J 3 bases short, with 12 bases between. As DNA, the CDR3 is TGCAGTGCTAGGAGGGCGGCAAGCTACAATGAGCAGTTCTTC. Protein sequence: CSARRAASYNEQFF.

The chain couples TRBV5-1 to TRBJ2-1; D is uncertain. Germline lookup yields CDR1 SGHRS and CDR2 YFSETQ. V was trimmed by 4 bases and J by 9 bases, leaving 14 bases between them. The CDR3 runs to 13 residues. Written as DNA, the CDR3 is TGCGCCAGCAGCCCGGCCCAAGCGACTGAGCAGTTCTTC. Residues: CASSPAQATEQFF. The whole variable domain, remainder taken from reference TRBV5-1 and TRBJ2-1, is KAGVTQTPRYLIKTRGQQVTLSCSPISGHRSVSWYQQTPGQGLQFLFEYFSETQRNKGNFPGRFSGRQFSNSRSEMNVSTLELGDSALYLCASSPAQATEQFFGPGTRLTVL.

This chain's CDR3 is CASISTSGISGEQFF. The CDR3 coding sequence is TGTGCCAGCATTAGTACTAGCGGGATTTCGGGTGAGCAGTTCTTC. The V and J genes are TRBV6-5 and TRBJ2-1; TRBD2 aligns across 10 bases. The CDR3 consists of 15 residues. V lost 7 bases and J lost 9; bases outside the gene matches: 12. Germline V gene data show CDR1 as MNHEY and CDR2 as SVGAGI.

This chain links TRBV20-1 with TRBJ2-5, with D possibly being TRBD1 (6 bases). Trimming pared 6 bases from V and 0 bases from J, leaving 23 bases between. The CDR3 runs to 17 residues. From germline, CDR1 is DFQATT and CDR2 SNEGSKA (reference sequence). The CDR3 DNA sequence: TGCAGTGCCGAGACCTTGGGGAAACAGGGCCACCAAGAGACCCAGTACTTC. Translated: CSAETLGKQGHQETQYF.

In the case of this clonotype: At one of its ends the junction is not consistent with the germline gene, which may arise from a read error. The chain has TRBV20-1 and TRBJ2-4; 9 bases agree with TRBD2. Germline V gene sequence: CDR1 DFQATT, CDR2 SNEGSKA (reference sequence). This CDR3 contains 15 residues. For the CDR3, the DNA is TGCAGTGCTAGGAATGCGGGAGGGCCGGGGAACATGCAGTACTTC. Its translation is CSARNAGGPGNMQYF.

This clonotype has only a few counts. The chain employs TRBV28 and TRBJ2-7, with TRBD2 matching 8 bases. This CDR3 contains 15 residues. The V gene's germline CDR1 is MDHEN and CDR2 SYDVKM. V trimming: 4 bases; J trimming: 4 bases; junction bases outside the gene matches: 9. The DNA for the CDR3 is TGTGCCAGCAGTTACCCCGGACTAGCATGGTACGAGCAGTACTTC. Translation gives CASSYPGLAWYEQYF.

CDR3 nucleotide sequence: TGTGCCAGCTCACTCAGGGAACTAGCCAAAAACATTCAGTACTTC. Translating gives CASSLRELAKNIQYF. The chain combines TRBV18 with TRBJ2-4; TRBD1 is a possible D gene (5 bases). Between the trimmed V and J ends, which lost 4 bases and 0 bases, there was a span of 10 bases. Germline loops: CDR1 KGHSH, CDR2 LQKENI. The CDR3 is 15 residues long.

The sample holds many counts of this clonotype. The gene calls are TRBV10-3 and TRBJ2-7; 7 nucleotides align to TRBD1. Trimming took 3 bases from V and 5 from J; bases not matched to a gene: 10. Per the germline V gene, CDR1 is ENHRY and CDR2 is SYGVKD. CDR3 length equals 15 residues. The CDR3 DNA is TGTGCCATCAGTGACTCGACAGGGTTAGTCAACGAGCAGTACTTC. Amino acids: CAISDSTGLVNEQYF.

This clonotype was found a few times. The J gene is TRBJ1-2, the V gene TRBV7-2; 7 positions match TRBD1. Per the germline V gene, CDR1 is SGHTA and CDR2 is FQGNSA. V shed 1 base and J 5 bases; nucleotides not matched to a gene: 10. This CDR3 spans 16 amino acids. The CDR3 DNA sequence: TGTGCCAGCAGCTTAGAGTGGGACAGCCTTGGGTATGGCTACACCTTC. Its protein is CASSLEWDSLGYGYTF.

The rearrangement uses TRBV7-2 and TRBJ2-3; 7 nucleotides align to TRBD2. Trimming at V came to 7 bases and at J to 2 bases, leaving 9 bases not matched to a gene. The CDR3 is made up of 15 amino acids. CDR1 and CDR2 from the germline V gene are SGHTA and FQGNSA. The CDR3 DNA reads TGTGCCAGCAATCGACGGGGGGACCACACAGATACGCAGTATTTT. Residues: CASNRRGDHTDTQYF.

This clonotype was recorded many times. The CDR3: CASSYSGIYSYNSPLHF. CDR3 DNA sequence: TGTGCCAGCAGTTACTCCGGTATCTACTCCTATAATTCACCCCTCCACTTT. The chain links TRBV6-5 to TRBJ1-6; D call uncertain. This CDR3 is 17 amino acids long. V lost 0 bases and J lost 0, with 9 bases in between. CDR1 is MNHEY, CDR2 SVGAGI, per germline.

This clonotype was seen ten or more times. The chain combines TRBV29-1 with TRBJ2-3, with a weak D call TRBD1 (6 bases). Germline CDR1 and CDR2: SQVTM and ANQGSEA. Trimming left V 7 bases short and J 0 bases short, with 14 bases between. The length of the CDR3 is 14 residues. The CDR3 loop is CSAFGQGSTDTQYF. The CDR3 coding sequence is TGCAGCGCCTTTGGGCAGGGGAGCACAGATACGCAGTATTTT.

This clonotype was counted between two and nine times. V gene TRBV5-6 combines with J gene TRBJ1-1; D gene unclear. From germline, CDR1 is SGHDT and CDR2 YYEEEE. The CDR3 consists of 13 residues. V shed 1 base and J shed 0 bases, with 4 bases lying between them. CDR3 residues: CASSLKMNTEAFF. In DNA form, the CDR3 reads TGTGCCAGCAGCTTGAAGATGAACACTGAAGCTTTCTTT.

V usage is TRBV20-1 and J usage is TRBJ2-3; D is unresolved. CDR3 size: 13 residues. V gave up 4 bases and J gave up 0 bases, with 8 bases separating them. Germline assignment: CDR1 DFQATT and CDR2 SNEGSKA (reference sequence). The CDR3: CSATYVSTDTQYF. CDR3 sequence (DNA): TGCAGTGCTACATATGTTAGCACAGATACGCAGTATTTT.

V gene TRBV9 combines with J gene TRBJ2-5; the match to TRBD1 covers 9 bases. Germline lookup yields CDR1 SGDLS and CDR2 YYNGEE. The CDR3 has 15 amino acids. V dropped 4 bases and J dropped 4; count of bases not matched to a gene: 8. CDR3 bases: TGTGCCAGCAGCCCGGGACAGGGTCTTCGAGAGACCCAGTACTTC. It translates to CASSPGQGLRETQYF.

The V and J genes are TRBV11-2 and TRBJ2-5; D is perhaps TRBD1 (7 bases). V gave up 3 bases and J gave up 5 bases, with 19 bases separating them. The CDR3 loop spans 16 amino acids. The germline CDR1 and CDR2 sequences are SGHAT and FQNNGV. CDR3 sequence (DNA): TGTGCCAGCAGCTTGGGTGGGAGCAGGGGGAGGGAGACCCAGTACTTC. Translated, it gives CASSLGGSRGRETQYF.

This clonotype was seen only a few times. The rearrangement links TRBV4-3 to TRBJ1-4, with D possibly TRBD1 on 6 matching bases. CDR3 length equals 15 residues. Trimming removed 0 bases from V and 8 bases from J, with 13 bases in between. The germline V gene has CDR1 LGHNA and CDR2 YSLEER. Here the CDR3 reads CASSQEEGGGEKLFF. CDR3 in DNA: TGCGCCAGCAGCCAAGAGGAGGGGGGGGGGGAAAAACTGTTTTTT.

Only a few counts were recorded for this clonotype. The chain is built from TRBV2 and TRBJ1-6, with TRBD1 identical over 11 bases. The germline gives CDR1 SNHLY, CDR2 FYNNEI. CDR3 size: 14 residues. Losses at the gene ends were 7 bases for V and 10 bases for J; bases not matched to a gene: 6. CDR3 loop: CASIGTGGFSPLHF. DNA of the CDR3: TGTGCCAGCATCGGGACAGGGGGATTCTCACCCCTCCACTTT.

This clonotype occurred a few times. V and J are TRBV4-2 and TRBJ2-7; 7 nucleotides align to TRBD1. Unmatched junction bases numbered 4, after V lost 1 base and J lost 1 base. This CDR3 comprises 15 residues. Looked up from germline, CDR1 is LGHNA and CDR2 is YNFKEQ. The CDR3 loop is CASSQAVGQSYEQYF. In DNA form, the CDR3 reads TGTGCCAGCAGCCAAGCGGTGGGACAGTCCTACGAGCAGTACTTC.

CDR3 loop: CSARVRVQETQYF. CDR3 DNA: TGCAGTGCTAGAGTTCGAGTACAAGAGACCCAGTACTTC. This chain joins TRBV20-1 and TRBJ2-5; D is unresolved. Trimming took 1 base from V and 2 from J, leaving 8 bases between them. Germline V CDR1 and CDR2: DFQATT, SNEGSKA (reference sequence). The CDR3 is made up of 13 amino acids.

This clonotype was observed a handful of times. The chain has TRBV18 and TRBJ1-1; D is possibly TRBD1 (6 bases). Germline V gene sequence: CDR1 KGHSH, CDR2 LQKENI. The germline V and J ends were trimmed by 4 bases and 5 bases, with 14 bases remaining between them. CDR3 size: 14 residues. This chain's CDR3 is CASSQGGMRTEAFF. Here the CDR3 DNA reads TGTGCCAGCTCACAGGGGGGAATGAGAACTGAAGCTTTCTTT. Full variable domain (rest looked up from reference TRBV18 and TRBJ1-1): NAGVMQNPRHLVRRRGQEARLRCSPMKGHSHVYWYRQLPEEGLKFMVYLQKENIIDESGMPKERFSAEFPKEGPSILRIQQVVRGDSAAYFCASSQGGMRTEAFFGQGTRLTVV.

A few counts support this clonotype. This sequence joins TRBV12-3 or TRBV12-4 and TRBJ2-7; 7 nucleotides align to TRBD1. CDR3 length equals 14 residues. The ends lost 3 bases at V and 5 bases at J; junction bases unmatched: 7. The CDR3 bases are TGTGCCAGCAGTTTCGAGGGCAGGGGGAACGAGCAGTACTTC. Translating gives CASSFEGRGNEQYF.

This clonotype was counted only a few times. This chain links TRBV7-9 with TRBJ1-2; D possibly corresponds to TRBD1 (6 bases). CDR3 length: 15 residues. CDR1 is SEHNR, CDR2 FQNEAQ, per germline (reference sequence). V lost 0 bases, J lost 4 bases, and 12 bases lay in between. The CDR3 DNA sequence: TGTGCCAGCAGCTTAGCGCCAGGGACACGCTATGGCTACACCTTC. Its translation: CASSLAPGTRYGYTF.

This clonotype was recorded many times. V usage is TRBV20-1 and J usage is TRBJ1-6; D unresolved. The CDR3 spans 11 residues. Germline values: CDR1 DFQATT, CDR2 SNEGSKA (reference sequence). The V end lost 5 bases, the J end lost 8 bases, and 7 bases lay between the germline ends. CDR3 nucleotides: TGCAGTGCTTCGACACATTCACCCCTCCACTTT. It specifies CSASTHSPLHF.

In the case of this clonotype: One end of the junction fails to match germline, which may point to a read error. This sequence joins TRBV7-2 and TRBJ2-2; perhaps TRBD2 as D (6 bases). The germline V gene encodes CDR1 SGHTA and CDR2 FQGNSA. This CDR3 region has 16 residues. In nucleotides, the CDR3 is TGTGTCAGCAGCTCGACTACGGGACTCTCCTCCGGGGAGCTGTTTTTT. Protein: CVSSSTTGLSSGELFF.

This clonotype has more than one count but fewer than ten. The chain links TRBV27 to TRBJ1-2; D is possibly TRBD1 (6 bases). The V gene lost 4 bases and the J gene lost 2 bases, with 8 bases spanning the gap. Germline V lookup: CDR1 MNHEY, CDR2 SMNVEV (reference sequence). This CDR3 is built from 13 residues. CDR3 region: CASSSRGNYGYTF. In DNA, the CDR3 is TGTGCCAGCAGTTCCAGGGGAAACTATGGCTACACCTTC.

The chain links TRBV27 to TRBJ2-1, with 10 bases identical to TRBD2. The length of the CDR3 is 16 residues. V lost 4 bases, J lost 3 bases, and 6 bases stayed unmatched. Germline V gene data show CDR1 as MNHEY and CDR2 as SMNVEV (reference sequence). The CDR3 DNA is TGTGCCAGCAGTTACGTCGGGACTAGCGTCTACAATGAGCAGTTCTTC. Protein: CASSYVGTSVYNEQFF.